The 22 T cell receptor beta chains below were found in one sample sequenced in a study of blood T cell repertoires in COVID-19. Assay: immunoSEQ multiplex PCR; the TCRdb copy retains only in-frame clones and omits some. The sample yields 440,000 or so clones, 89% seen once. What was sequenced was peripheral blood. These receptors were obtained from a woman aged 35 to 49 with COVID-19, enrolled during active disease.

This clone was counted a single time. This sample includes further DNA sequences coding for the same CDR3. The chain links TRBV4-3 to TRBJ2-2, with a weak D call TRBD1 (6 bases). From germline, CDR1 is LGHNA and CDR2 YSLEER. V lost 1 base, J lost 7 bases, and 10 bases lay in between. This CDR3 comprises 14 residues. This CDR3 reads CASSQGQGIGELFF. CDR3 coding DNA: TGCGCCAGCAGCCAAGGTCAGGGGATCGGGGAGCTGTTTTTT.

The sample holds one count of this clone. This sequence joins TRBV5-4 and TRBJ1-1; D gene uncertain. The CDR3 totals 17 residues. The germline V gene has CDR1 SGHNT and CDR2 YYREEE (reference sequence). V lost 0 bases, J lost 8 bases, and 23 bases lay in between. The CDR3 nucleotides read TGTGCCAGCAGCTTGGCCGGGGAAGTTGGGAGACTCCACGAAGCTTTCTTT. This codes for CASSLAGEVGRLHEAFF.

The rearrangement joins TRBV5-5 to TRBJ1-6; no definite D call. CDR1 SGHKS and CDR2 YYEKEE come from the germline V gene (reference sequence). This CDR3 has 13 amino acids. With 2 bases removed from V and 8 bases from J, the gap between germline ends came to 8 bases. In DNA form, the CDR3 reads TGTGCCAGCAGCTTTAGTGTGGATTCACCCCTCCACTTT. Its translation is CASSFSVDSPLHF.

The chain employs TRBV7-9 and TRBJ1-1; D might be TRBD1 (5 bases). Germline CDR1 reads SEHNR; CDR2 reads FQNEAQ (reference sequence). CDR3 length: 15 residues. Trimming took off 5 bases at V and 7 bases at J, with 20 bases between the two ends. This CDR3 reads CASSPGVGPGGEAFF. The CDR3 DNA follows: TGTGCCAGCAGCCCGGGTGTAGGGCCCGGGGGTGAAGCTTTCTTT.

The V call is TRBV13, the J call TRBJ2-3, with unresolved D. V gave up 3 bases and J gave up 0 bases, with 7 bases separating them. The CDR3 consists of 14 residues. Germline CDR1 PRHDT, CDR2 FYEKMQ (reference sequence). The DNA for the CDR3 is TGTGCCAGCAGCTTGCGCAGGAGCACAGATACGCAGTATTTT. Its protein product is CASSLRRSTDTQYF. The full variable domain, completed using reference TRBV13 and TRBJ2-3, is AAGVIQSPRHLIKEKRETATLKCYPIPRHDTVYWYQQGPGQDPQFLISFYEKMQSDKGSIPDRFSAQQFSDYHSELNMSSLELGDSALYFCASSLRRSTDTQYFGPGTRLTVL.

About this clone itself: Other DNA sequences from this sample encode an identical CDR3 as well. The gene calls are TRBV7-9 and TRBJ1-2, with TRBD1 as a possible D gene (6 bases). CDR1 SEHNR and CDR2 FQNEAQ come from the germline V gene (reference sequence). V was cut by 2 bases and J by 8 bases, with 6 bases left in between. The CDR3 contains 11 residues. The CDR3 reads CASSLQGGYTF. The CDR3, as DNA: TGTGCCAGCAGCTTACAGGGGGGCTACACCTTC.

The V and J genes are TRBV29-1 and TRBJ1-2, with no clear D. Germline values: CDR1 SQVTM, CDR2 ANQGSEA. This CDR3 comprises 12 residues. V was clipped by 4 bases and J by 6 bases, with 12 bases between them. The CDR3 DNA follows: TGCAGCGTTGGGGTCAGGCAGAATGGCTACACCTTC. Translated: CSVGVRQNGYTF.

The chain uses TRBV5-1 and TRBJ1-5, with 7 bases lining up with TRBD1. The CDR3 has 15 residues. Trimming cost V 0 bases and J 3 bases; bases outside gene matches: 3. Germline lookup yields CDR1 SGHRS and CDR2 YFSETQ. The CDR3, as DNA: TGCGCCAGCAGCTTGGCGGGACAGTCCAATCAGCCCCAGCATTTT. It translates to CASSLAGQSNQPQHF.

V is TRBV30 and J is TRBJ2-1; TRBD2 matches at 13 bases. Germline V gene data show CDR1 as GTSNPN and CDR2 as SVGIG (reference sequence). The CDR3 extends over 15 amino acids. After removal of 2 bases from V and 5 bases from J, the junction contained 3 bases not matched to a gene. This CDR3 is CAWSLGTSGNNEQFF. CDR3 bases: TGTGCCTGGAGTCTCGGGACTAGCGGGAACAATGAGCAGTTCTTC.

The rearrangement joins TRBV20-1 to TRBJ1-1; unclear D gene. Trimming took off 3 bases at V and 7 bases at J, with 12 bases between the two ends. CDR3 length equals 12 residues. Germline CDR1 is DFQATT and CDR2 is SNEGSKA (reference sequence). CDR3 sequence reads: CSASLLRDEAFF. DNA for the CDR3: TGCAGTGCTAGTTTGTTGAGAGATGAAGCTTTCTTT.

This chain joins TRBV12-3 or TRBV12-4 and TRBJ1-2, with TRBD1 matching over 7 bases. The ends lost 6 bases at V and 7 bases at J; junction bases unmatched: 8. CDR3 length: 13 amino acids. In DNA, the CDR3 is TGTGCCAGCAGACCCGGGACAGTTACTGGCTACACCTTC. Translated: CASRPGTVTGYTF.

The chain has TRBV24-1 and TRBJ2-1, with D maybe TRBD1 (6 bases). CDR1 is KGHDR, CDR2 SFDVKD, per germline. V lost 3 bases and J lost 2, with 10 bases in between. The CDR3 contains 15 residues. CDR3 coding DNA: TGTGCCACCAGTGATCCGTCAGGGGCCTACAATGAGCAGTTCTTC. It is translated as CATSDPSGAYNEQFF.

The chain uses TRBV7-8 and TRBJ2-1; D possibly corresponds to TRBD1 (6 bases). Trimming cost V 6 bases and J 8 bases, with 14 bases left between them. Germline-derived CDR1 and CDR2 are SGHVS and FQNEAQ. This CDR3 comprises 13 residues. CDR3 region: CASSQGHEYEQFF. The CDR3 DNA is TGTGCCAGCAGTCAGGGGCATGAGTATGAGCAGTTCTTC.

V usage is TRBV7-3 and J usage is TRBJ2-5, with a weak D call TRBD2 (5 bases). Trimming stripped 5 bases from V and 7 bases from J, with 11 bases between. CDR1 SGHTA and CDR2 FQGTGA come from the germline V gene. This CDR3 has 12 amino acids. The CDR3 sequence is CASSRPRGTQYF. Written as DNA, the CDR3 is TGTGCCAGCAGCCGACCCCGGGGGACCCAGTACTTC.

The genes are TRBV9 and TRBJ1-1, with 11 bases identical to TRBD1. The V gene end was trimmed by 3 bases and the J gene end by 0 bases; junction bases not matched to a gene: 4. Germline V gene data show CDR1 as SGDLS and CDR2 as YYNGEE. This CDR3 contains 16 residues. The CDR3, as DNA: TGTGCCAGCAGCGGAGGACAGGGGGCCCTGAACACTGAAGCTTTCTTT. It yields the protein CASSGGQGALNTEAFF.

The V and J genes are TRBV7-3 and TRBJ2-3, with D possibly matching TRBD2 (5 bases). Between the trimmed V and J ends, which lost 4 bases and 5 bases, there was a span of 19 bases. Germline values: CDR1 SGHTA, CDR2 FQGTGA. The CDR3 contains 16 residues. CDR3 in amino acids: CASSSRSWGDGDTQYF. The CDR3 bases are TGTGCCAGCAGCTCCCGAAGCTGGGGAGACGGAGATACGCAGTATTTT. Based on the CDR3 plus reference TRBV7-3 and TRBJ2-3, the full variable domain is GAGVSQTPSNKVTEKGKYVELRCDPISGHTALYWYRQSLGQGPEFLIYFQGTGAADDSGLPNDRFFAVRPEGSVSTLKIQRTERGDSAVYLCASSSRSWGDGDTQYFGPGTRLTVL.

V and J are TRBV28 and TRBJ1-5, with 9 bases lining up with TRBD1. Germline CDR1 reads MDHEN; CDR2 reads SYDVKM. Losses at the gene ends were 1 base for V and 4 bases for J; bases not matched to a gene: 5. The CDR3 contains 16 residues. The CDR3 spells CASSLSLGQGNQPQHF. The CDR3 DNA is TGTGCCAGCAGTTTATCCCTGGGACAGGGAAATCAGCCCCAGCATTTT.

This clone occurred once. CDR3 bases: TGTGCCAGCAGCCAACCGACAGGACCTAATGAAAAACTGTTTTTT. This codes for CASSQPTGPNEKLFF. The chain uses TRBV3-1 (or the pseudogene TRBV3-2) and TRBJ1-4, with D possibly being TRBD1 (6 bases). Germline values: CDR1 LGHDT, CDR2 YNNKEL (reference sequence). The CDR3 is 15 residues long. V gave up 2 bases and J gave up 3 bases, with 10 bases separating them.

V and J are TRBV18 and TRBJ1-3, with 7 bases fitting TRBD1. Per the germline V gene, CDR1 is KGHSH and CDR2 is LQKENI. CDR3 length: 14 amino acids. V gave up 8 bases and J gave up 2 bases; unmatched junction bases: 6. The CDR3 here is CASQPDRAGNTIYF. The CDR3 DNA reads as TGTGCCAGCCAACCCGACAGGGCTGGAAACACCATATATTTT.

This clone was observed a few times. V usage is TRBV9 and J usage is TRBJ1-6, with a weak D call TRBD1 (6 bases). V lost 3 bases and J lost 5, with 9 bases in between. From germline, CDR1 is SGDLS and CDR2 YYNGEE. The CDR3 sequence is 14 residues long. The CDR3 DNA follows: TGTGCCAGCAGCGGGACAGCAAATAATTCACCCCTCCACTTT. Translation: CASSGTANNSPLHF.

The V call is TRBV7-8, the J call TRBJ2-1; unclear D gene. Trimming shortened V by 1 base and J by 4 bases, and 11 bases separated the two germline ends. CDR3 length equals 15 residues. The V gene's germline CDR1 is SGHVS and CDR2 FQNEAQ. CDR3 region: CASSLDPGFYNEQFF. CDR3 DNA sequence: TGTGCCAGCAGCTTAGATCCCGGGTTTTACAATGAGCAGTTCTTC.

The V gene is TRBV9, the J gene TRBJ2-2; D perhaps matches TRBD2 (6 bases). Germline values: CDR1 SGDLS, CDR2 YYNGEE. Between the trimmed V and J ends, which lost 2 bases and 2 bases, there was a span of 13 bases. The CDR3 runs 16 residues. CDR3 protein: CASSVWDFSNTGELFF. CDR3 sequence (DNA): TGTGCCAGCAGCGTTTGGGACTTCTCCAACACCGGGGAGCTGTTTTTT.